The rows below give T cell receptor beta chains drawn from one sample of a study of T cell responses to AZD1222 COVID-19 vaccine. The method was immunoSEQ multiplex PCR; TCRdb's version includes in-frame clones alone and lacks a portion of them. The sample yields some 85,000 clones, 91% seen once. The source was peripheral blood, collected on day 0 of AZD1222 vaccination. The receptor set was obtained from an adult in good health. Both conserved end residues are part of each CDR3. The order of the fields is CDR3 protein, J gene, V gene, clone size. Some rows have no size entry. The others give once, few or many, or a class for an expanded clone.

CDR3: CASSVTGYSYEQYF; J: TRBJ2-7; V: TRBV9; size: -
CDR3: CASSVVAGELFF; J: TRBJ2-2; V: TRBV9; size: few
CDR3: CASSQGSGNTGELFF; J: TRBJ2-2; V: TRBV4-2; size: -
CDR3: CASSLRGPNYEQYF; J: TRBJ2-7; V: TRBV11-2; size: -
CDR3: CASSILTRITEADYGYTF; J: TRBJ1-2; V: TRBV19; size: -
CDR3: CASSFPNSPLHF; J: TRBJ1-6; V: TRBV19; size: once
CDR3: CASSELPGTGKVGYTF; J: TRBJ1-2; V: TRBV10-1; size: -
CDR3: CAWSGGVYEQYF; J: TRBJ2-7; V: TRBV30; size: -
CDR3: CASSQGGGSYEQYF; J: TRBJ2-7; V: TRBV3-1/TRBV3-2; size: few
CDR3: CASSLAPVGETQYF; J: TRBJ2-5; V: TRBV5-1; size: -
CDR3: CASSVHMNTEAFF; J: TRBJ1-1; V: TRBV7-3; size: -
CDR3: CASSLFWGYETQYF; J: TRBJ2-5; V: TRBV27; size: -
CDR3: CASSPTRAAWPPLHF; J: TRBJ1-6; V: TRBV3-1/TRBV3-2; size: once
CDR3: CASSLQAFF; J: TRBJ1-1; V: TRBV9; size: -
CDR3: CASSTPESGRRGRGRSGANVLTF; J: TRBJ2-6; V: TRBV2; size: -
CDR3: CASLRDNQETQYF; J: TRBJ2-5; V: TRBV6-5; size: -
CDR3: CASSLGGPSNEKLFF; J: TRBJ1-4; V: TRBV7-2; size: -
CDR3: CASGSPGLAAGELFF; J: TRBJ2-2; V: TRBV12-5; size: -
CDR3: CASSYSIREGFSPLHF; J: TRBJ1-6; V: TRBV6-5; size: once
CDR3: CSVERYSGIGEQYF; J: TRBJ2-7; V: TRBV29-1; size: -
CDR3: CASRFRQATGTEAFF; J: TRBJ1-1; V: TRBV6-5; size: -
CDR3: CASSLGTTTIYF; J: TRBJ1-3; V: TRBV9; size: -
CDR3: CASRRTSGGSYNEQFF; J: TRBJ2-1; V: TRBV19; size: -
CDR3: CASRLTVVAFF; J: TRBJ1-1; V: TRBV2; size: once
CDR3: CASSPPRPGDTEAFF; J: TRBJ1-1; V: TRBV7-9; size: -
CDR3: CASSLAGYQPQHF; J: TRBJ1-5; V: TRBV7-2; size: -
CDR3: CASSNRVNQPQHF; J: TRBJ1-5; V: TRBV2; size: -
CDR3: CASSLDKADTEAFF; J: TRBJ1-1; V: TRBV5-1; size: -
CDR3: CASSYGRQVKTGELFF; J: TRBJ2-2; V: TRBV6-5; size: -
CDR3: CASSFQADYGYTF; J: TRBJ1-2; V: TRBV12-3/TRBV12-4; size: -
CDR3: CASTFGPRASDSPLHF; J: TRBJ1-6; V: TRBV27; size: -
CDR3: CASSYPGEKLFF; J: TRBJ1-4; V: TRBV6-5; size: -
CDR3: CASSVAPSGRAYNEQFF; J: TRBJ2-1; V: TRBV9; size: -
CDR3: CASLQNTFTNTEAFF; J: TRBJ1-1; V: TRBV6-4; size: -
CDR3: CASSYAADSNQPQHF; J: TRBJ1-5; V: TRBV6-5; size: -
CDR3: CASSLGSLPSAEAFF; J: TRBJ1-1; V: TRBV5-5; size: -
CDR3: CASQRGRSTDTQYF; J: TRBJ2-3; V: TRBV3-1/TRBV3-2; size: -
CDR3: CASSYGSGTVNTEAFF; J: TRBJ1-1; V: TRBV6-5; size: -
CDR3: CASSYSAGGPETQYF; J: TRBJ2-5; V: TRBV6-5; size: -
CDR3: CASKGSYGYTF; J: TRBJ1-2; V: TRBV6-4; size: once
CDR3: CAISESTGPETQYF; J: TRBJ2-5; V: TRBV10-3; size: -